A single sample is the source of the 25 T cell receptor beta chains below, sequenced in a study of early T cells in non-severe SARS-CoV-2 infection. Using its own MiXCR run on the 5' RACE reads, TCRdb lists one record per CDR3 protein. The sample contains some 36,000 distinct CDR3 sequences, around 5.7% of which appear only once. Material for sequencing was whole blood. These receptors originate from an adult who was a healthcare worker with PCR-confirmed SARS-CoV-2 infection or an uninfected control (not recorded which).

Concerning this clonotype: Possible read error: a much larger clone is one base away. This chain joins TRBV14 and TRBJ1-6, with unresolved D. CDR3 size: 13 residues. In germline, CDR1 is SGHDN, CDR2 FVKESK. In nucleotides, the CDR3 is TGTGCCAGCTGCCAAGTGGGTTGGTCACCCCTCCACTTT. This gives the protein CASCQVGWSPLHF.

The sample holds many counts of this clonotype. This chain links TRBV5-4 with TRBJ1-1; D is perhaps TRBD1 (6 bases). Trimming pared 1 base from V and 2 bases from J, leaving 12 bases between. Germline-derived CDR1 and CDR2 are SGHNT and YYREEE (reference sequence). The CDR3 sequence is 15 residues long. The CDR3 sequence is CASSLPGTTNTEAFF. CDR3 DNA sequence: TGTGCCAGCAGCTTGCCAGGGACAACAAACACTGAAGCTTTCTTT.

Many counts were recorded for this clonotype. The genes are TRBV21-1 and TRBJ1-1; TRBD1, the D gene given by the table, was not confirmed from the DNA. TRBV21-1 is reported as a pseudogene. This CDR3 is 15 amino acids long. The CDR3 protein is CASSKDHRGASPTFF. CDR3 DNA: TGTGCCAGCAGCAAAGACCATCGCGGGGCGAGTCCAACTTTCTTT.

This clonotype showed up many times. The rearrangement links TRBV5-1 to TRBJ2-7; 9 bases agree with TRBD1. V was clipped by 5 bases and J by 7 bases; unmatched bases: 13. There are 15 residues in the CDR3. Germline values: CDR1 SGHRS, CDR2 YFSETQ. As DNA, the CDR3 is TGCGCCAGCAGTGCAAAACAGGGGGCTGGTTGGGAGCAGTACTTC. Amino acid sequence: CASSAKQGAGWEQYF.

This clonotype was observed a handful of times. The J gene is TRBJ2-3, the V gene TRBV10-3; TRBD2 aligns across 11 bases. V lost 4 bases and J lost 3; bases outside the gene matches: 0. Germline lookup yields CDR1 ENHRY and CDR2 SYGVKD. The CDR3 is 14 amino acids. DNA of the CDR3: TGTGCCATCAGTGGGACTAGCGGGACAGATACGCAGTATTTT. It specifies CAISGTSGTDTQYF.

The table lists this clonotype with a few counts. CDR3 protein: CASSQEWPTYSNQPQHF. CDR3 coding DNA: TGCGCCAGCAGCCAAGAGTGGCCAACTTATAGCAATCAGCCCCAGCATTTT. The chain is built from TRBV4-1 and TRBJ1-5; D call uncertain. The V end was cut by 0 bases, the J end by 0 bases, with 12 bases between. This CDR3 has 17 residues. Germline values: CDR1 MGHRA, CDR2 YSYEKL.

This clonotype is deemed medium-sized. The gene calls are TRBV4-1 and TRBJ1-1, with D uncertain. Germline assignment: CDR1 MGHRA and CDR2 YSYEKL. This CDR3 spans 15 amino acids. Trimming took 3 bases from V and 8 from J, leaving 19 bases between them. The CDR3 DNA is TGCGCCAGCAGCCAGAGCGTGAATCTGAACGGGGAAGCTTTCTTT. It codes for CASSQSVNLNGEAFF.

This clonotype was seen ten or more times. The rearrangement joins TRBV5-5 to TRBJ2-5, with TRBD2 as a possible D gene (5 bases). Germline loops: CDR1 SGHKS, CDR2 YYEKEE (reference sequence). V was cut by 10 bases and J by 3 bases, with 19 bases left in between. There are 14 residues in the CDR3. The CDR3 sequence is CASSRGTNEETQYF. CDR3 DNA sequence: TGTGCCTCCTCCCGGGGAACCAACGAAGAGACCCAGTACTTC.

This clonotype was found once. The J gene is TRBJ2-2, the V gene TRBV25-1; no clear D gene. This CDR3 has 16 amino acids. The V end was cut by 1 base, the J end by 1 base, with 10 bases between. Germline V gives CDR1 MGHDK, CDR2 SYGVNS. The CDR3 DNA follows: TGTGCCAGCAGTGAATTAGGCAGACTGAACACCGGGGAGCTGTTTTTT. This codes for CASSELGRLNTGELFF.

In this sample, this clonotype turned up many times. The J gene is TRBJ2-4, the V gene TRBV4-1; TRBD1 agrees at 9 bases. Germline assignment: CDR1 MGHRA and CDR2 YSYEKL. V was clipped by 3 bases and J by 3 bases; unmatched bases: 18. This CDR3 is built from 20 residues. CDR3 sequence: CASSHLPGQGGKVDKNIQYF. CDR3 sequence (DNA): TGCGCCAGCAGCCACCTCCCGGGACAGGGCGGGAAGGTTGACAAAAACATTCAGTACTTC.

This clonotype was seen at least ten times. Here the CDR3 reads CASSYAGGYQETQYF. CDR3 bases: TGCGCCAGCAGCTATGCGGGAGGGTACCAAGAGACCCAGTACTTC. The V and J genes are TRBV5-1 and TRBJ2-5; 9 nucleotides agree with TRBD2. Germline V gives CDR1 SGHRS, CDR2 YFSETQ. With 3 bases clipped from V and 0 bases from J, the junction kept 3 bases outside the gene matches. CDR3 size: 15 residues.

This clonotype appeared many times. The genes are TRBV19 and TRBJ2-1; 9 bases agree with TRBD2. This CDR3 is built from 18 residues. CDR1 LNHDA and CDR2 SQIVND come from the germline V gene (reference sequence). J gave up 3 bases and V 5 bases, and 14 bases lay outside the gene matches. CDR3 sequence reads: CASSPGLATTVSYNEQFF. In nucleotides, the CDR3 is TGTGCCAGTAGTCCTGGACTAGCGACAACCGTAAGCTACAATGAGCAGTTCTTC.

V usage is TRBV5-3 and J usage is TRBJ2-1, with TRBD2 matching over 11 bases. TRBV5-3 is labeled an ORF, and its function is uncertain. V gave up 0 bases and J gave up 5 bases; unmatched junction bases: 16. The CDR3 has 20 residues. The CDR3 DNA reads TGTGCCAGAAGCTTGGGGCTTTCGAGACGGAGACTAGCGGGGAACAATGAGCAGTTCTTC. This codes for CARSLGLSRRRLAGNNEQFF.

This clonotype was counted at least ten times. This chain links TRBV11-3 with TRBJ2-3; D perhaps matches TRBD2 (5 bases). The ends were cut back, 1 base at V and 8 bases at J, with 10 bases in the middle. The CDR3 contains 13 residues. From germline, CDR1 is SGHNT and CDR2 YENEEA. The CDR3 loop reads CASSLGLTGTQYF. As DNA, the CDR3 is TGTGCCAGCAGCTTAGGACTAACCGGTACGCAGTATTTT.

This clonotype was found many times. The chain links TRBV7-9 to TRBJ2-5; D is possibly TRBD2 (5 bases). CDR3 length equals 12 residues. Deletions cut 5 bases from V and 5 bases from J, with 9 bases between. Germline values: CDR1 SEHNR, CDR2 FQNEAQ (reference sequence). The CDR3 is CASSVGVETQYF. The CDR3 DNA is TGTGCCAGCAGCGTCGGGGTGGAGACCCAGTACTTC.

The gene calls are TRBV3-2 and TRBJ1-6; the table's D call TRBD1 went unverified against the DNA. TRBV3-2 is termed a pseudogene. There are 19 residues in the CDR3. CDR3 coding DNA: TGTGCCAGCAGCCAAGAACGTGGGACTGGGGAAGGTTATAGTTCACCCCTCCACTTT. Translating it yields CASSQERGTGEGYSSPLHF.

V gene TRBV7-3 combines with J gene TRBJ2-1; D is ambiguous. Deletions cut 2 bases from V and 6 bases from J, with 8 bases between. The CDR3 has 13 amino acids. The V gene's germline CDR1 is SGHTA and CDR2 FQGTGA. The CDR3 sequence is CASSLGGGNEQFF. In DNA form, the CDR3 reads TGTGCCAGCAGCTTAGGTGGTGGCAATGAGCAGTTCTTC.

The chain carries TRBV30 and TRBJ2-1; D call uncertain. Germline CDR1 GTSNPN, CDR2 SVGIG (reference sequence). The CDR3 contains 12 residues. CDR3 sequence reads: CTSVPSYNEQFF. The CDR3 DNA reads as TGTACATCCGTTCCGTCCTACAATGAGCAGTTCTTC. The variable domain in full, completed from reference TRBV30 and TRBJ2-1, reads SQTIHQWPATLVQPVGSPLSLECTVEGTSNPNLYWYRQAAGRGLQLLFYSVGIGQISSEVPQNLSASRPQDRQFILSSKKLLLSDSGFYLCTSVPSYNEQFFGPGTRLTVL.

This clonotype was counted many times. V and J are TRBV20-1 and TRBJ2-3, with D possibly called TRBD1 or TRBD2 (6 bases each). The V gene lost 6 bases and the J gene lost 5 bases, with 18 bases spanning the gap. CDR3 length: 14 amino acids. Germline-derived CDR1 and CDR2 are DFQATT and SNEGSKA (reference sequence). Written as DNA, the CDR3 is TGCAGTGCCGTCTGGCGGGAAGGGGGAGATACGCAGTATTTT. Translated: CSAVWREGGDTQYF.

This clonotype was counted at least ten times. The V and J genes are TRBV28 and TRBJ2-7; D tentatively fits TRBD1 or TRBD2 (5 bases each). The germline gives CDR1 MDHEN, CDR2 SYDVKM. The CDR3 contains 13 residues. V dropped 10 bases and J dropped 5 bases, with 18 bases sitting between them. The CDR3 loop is CATSGTPPHEQYF. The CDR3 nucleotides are TGTGCCACCTCAGGGACCCCGCCCCACGAGCAGTACTTC.

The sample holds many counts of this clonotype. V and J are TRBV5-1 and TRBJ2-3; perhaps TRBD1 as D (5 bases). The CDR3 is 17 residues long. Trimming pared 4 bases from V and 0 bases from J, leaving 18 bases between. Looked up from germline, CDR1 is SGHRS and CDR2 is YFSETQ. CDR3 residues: CASSADSTALSTDTQYF. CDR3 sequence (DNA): TGCGCCAGCAGCGCCGACAGTACGGCTCTTAGCACAGATACGCAGTATTTT.

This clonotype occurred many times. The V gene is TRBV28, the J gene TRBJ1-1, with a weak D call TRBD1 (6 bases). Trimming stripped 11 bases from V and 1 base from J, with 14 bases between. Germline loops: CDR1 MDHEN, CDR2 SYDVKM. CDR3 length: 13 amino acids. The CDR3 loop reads CAGKQGPNTEAFF. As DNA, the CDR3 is TGTGCCGGAAAGCAGGGGCCGAACACTGAAGCTTTCTTT.

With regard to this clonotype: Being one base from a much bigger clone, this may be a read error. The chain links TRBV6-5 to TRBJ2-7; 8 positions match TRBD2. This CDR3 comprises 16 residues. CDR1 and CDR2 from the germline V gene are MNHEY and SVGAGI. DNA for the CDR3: TGTGCCTGCAGTTACTCAGCGGGAGTATGGTCCTACGAGCAGTACTTC. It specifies CACSYSAGVWSYEQYF.

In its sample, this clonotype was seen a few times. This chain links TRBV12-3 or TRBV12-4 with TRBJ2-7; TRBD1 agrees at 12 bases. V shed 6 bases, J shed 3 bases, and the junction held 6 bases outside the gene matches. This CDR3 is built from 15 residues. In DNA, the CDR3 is TGTGCCAGCAGCCAGGGACAGGGGGCGGTCTACGAGCAGTACTTC. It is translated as CASSQGQGAVYEQYF.

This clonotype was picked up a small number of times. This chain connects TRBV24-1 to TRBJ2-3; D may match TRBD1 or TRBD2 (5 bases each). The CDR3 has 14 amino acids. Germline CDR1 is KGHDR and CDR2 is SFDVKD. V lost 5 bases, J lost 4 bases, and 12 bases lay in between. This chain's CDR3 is CATSAQGDADTQYF. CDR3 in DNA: TGTGCCACCAGTGCTCAGGGAGACGCAGATACGCAGTATTTT.